These T cell receptor beta chains were read from a single sample in a study of OX40 agonist ivuxolimab in advanced cancers. Data came from immunoSEQ multiplex PCR; TCRdb stores just in-frame clones and leaves some out. The table lists 15,000 or so clones, 77% of them singletons. Sequences were derived from CD4+ or CD8+ T cells sorted from blood, sampled in a trial of the OX40 agonist ivuxolimab. The receptors derive from an adult with an advanced solid tumor such as melanoma, head and neck, liver or kidney cancer. CDR3s include the opening cysteine and the closing phenylalanine or tryptophan. A D gene is named only where the DNA matches it firmly. Not every row has a clone size; where given, it reads once, few, many or a size class.

clone size | D gene | J gene | V gene | CDR3 DNA | CDR3 protein
- | - | TRBJ2-5 | TRBV2 | TGTGCCAGCAGGCCGGGACGGACGACATACCAAGAGACCCAGTACTTC | CASRPGRTTYQETQYF
- | - | TRBJ2-1 | TRBV19 | TGTGCCAGTAGTATAGTGGGTGGAGTGGGCTACAATGAGCAGTTCTTC | CASSIVGGVGYNEQFF
- | - | TRBJ2-5 | TRBV19 | TGTGCCAGTAGGCCCACCATGGGGCAAGAGACCCAGTACTTC | CASRPTMGQETQYF
- | - | TRBJ2-1 | TRBV30 | TGTGCCTGGAGTGTCGGGCGGGGTGAGCAGTTCTTC | CAWSVGRGEQFF
- | - | TRBJ2-3 | TRBV4-1 | TGCGCCAGCAGCCAAGGAAGCGGAACAGATACGCAGTATTTT | CASSQGSGTDTQYF
- | TRBD1 | TRBJ1-1 | TRBV4-1 | TGCGCCAGCAGCCAGATCGGCCAGGGGGCGCGTGTGGACACTGAAGCTTTCTTT | CASSQIGQGARVDTEAFF
once | TRBD1 | TRBJ1-2 | TRBV19 | TGTGCCAGTAGTATAGATCTAGGGACAGCCTATGGCTACACCTTC | CASSIDLGTAYGYTF
- | - | TRBJ1-4 | TRBV27 | TGTGCCAGCAGTGAACAGGGCGGAGGGGAAAAACTGTTTTTT | CASSEQGGGEKLFF
- | - | TRBJ2-7 | TRBV27 | TGTGCCAGCAGTTGGGAAGGGAGCTCCTACGAGCAGTACTTC | CASSWEGSSYEQYF
- | - | TRBJ1-2 | TRBV19 | TGTGCCAGTAGTATAGTTACAGGCACTAACTATGGCTACACCTTC | CASSIVTGTNYGYTF
- | - | TRBJ1-5 | TRBV5-8 | TGTGCCAGCAGCTCCGGGGAGGCGAGCAATCAGCCCCAGCATTTT | CASSSGEASNQPQHF
- | TRBD1 | TRBJ2-7 | TRBV5-6 | TGTGCCAGCAGCCCCGGACAGGGATGGCACGAGCAGTACTTC | CASSPGQGWHEQYF
- | - | TRBJ2-1 | TRBV13 | TGTGCCAGCAGCTTTGGGGATGCGACCTACAATGAGCAGTTCTTC | CASSFGDATYNEQFF
- | - | TRBJ2-7 | TRBV6-4 | TGTGCCAGCAACGCAGGGTTTACACCGCGAGAGCAGTACTTC | CASNAGFTPREQYF